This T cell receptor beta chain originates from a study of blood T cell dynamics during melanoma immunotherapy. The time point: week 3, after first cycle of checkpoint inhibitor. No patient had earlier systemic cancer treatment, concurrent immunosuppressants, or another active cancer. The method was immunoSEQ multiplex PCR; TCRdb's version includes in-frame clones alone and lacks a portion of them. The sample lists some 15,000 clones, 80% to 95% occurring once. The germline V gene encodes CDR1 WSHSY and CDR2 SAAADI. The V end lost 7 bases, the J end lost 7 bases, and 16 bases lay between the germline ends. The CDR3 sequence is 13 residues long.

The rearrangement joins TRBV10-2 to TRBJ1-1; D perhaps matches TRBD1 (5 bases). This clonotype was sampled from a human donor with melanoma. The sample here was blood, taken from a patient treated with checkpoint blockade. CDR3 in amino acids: CASKKGQGSEAFF. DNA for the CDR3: TGCGCCAGCAAAAAGGGTCAGGGTAGTGAAGCTTTCTTT.